This T cell receptor beta chain was documented in a study of blood T cell repertoires in COVID-19 (dated by TCRdb to the early 2020s). For context, the study as a whole: The collaborator samples originated in the United States, Italy and Spain and spanned the acute and convalescent phases of COVID-19. The prospective study material was composed of cDNA or gDNA derived from T cells, B-cell-depleted T cells, or PBMCs. Where HLA class I and class II types were available, the types were taken from metadata supplied by the sample provider, not from assay-based typing. The samples were drawn from the first 160 participants of the ongoing ImmuneRACE study and from 1,254 subjects provided by 6 global collaborators. Deeply sampled blood TCRbeta repertoires from subjects exposed to, actively infected with, or recovered from COVID-19 were included in the dataset. A de-identified subject ID, COVID-19 status, age in years and sex were almost always included in the sample metadata. A freely available public database, intended as a resource for researchers studying the immune response to SARS-CoV-2, is where the repertoires were released.

TCRbeta CDR3 regions were amplified from genomic DNA by means of the immunoSEQ Assay, a bias-controlled multiplex PCR. Per the original workflow: The number of nucleated cells in each sample was estimated by amplification of reference gene primers within the assay. To quantify the absolute abundance of each unique TCRbeta CDR3 rearrangement, sequence reads were collapsed and filtered. Productive Simpson clonality was computed per sample as the square root of Simpson's diversity index over productive rearrangements. The clones in this table, taken by TCRdb from immuneACCESS, are in-frame only. Not every clone is retained; where verified, under half of the shortfall comes from an unresolved V gene, and the cause of the rest is unknown. The V and J calls and clone size are taken from that table; D and trimming were inferred from the DNA. Within this sample are 110,000 to 150,000 clones, with 70% to 80% of them counted one time only. The ten most abundant clones make up 4.5% to 5% of the sample.

The paper as a whole reports these results and caveats: How much clinical and demographic metadata was included differed by source and by participant, and the metadata was provided uncurated.

One collaborating source in Seattle enrolled patients during active infection and followed them longitudinally through the course of disease. Whole blood was collected in K2EDTA tubes by collaborating institutions according to the institutions' own protocols. For TCRbeta analysis, collaborator samples were shipped as frozen whole blood, as isolated PBMCs, or as DNA extracted from either sample type. Including cysteine and phenylalanine, the CDR3 has 14 amino acids. Only the CDR3 region is kept as DNA, spanning 42 bases read in frame from base 1. Taken from the germline V gene, the CDR1 and CDR2 loops are SGHRS and YFSETQ. The junction shows trimming of 2 bases on V and 7 bases on J, and the gene matches do not reach 7 bases of it. A remark on this clone: There is no known antigen for this receptor. No base-level quality is on record; no much larger clone is a single base apart.

The chain uses TRBV5-1 and TRBJ2-7; 9 middle bases align to TRBD1. Sequencing was carried out using peripheral blood. This clonotype originated in a woman aged 65 to 85 with COVID-19, enrolled during active disease. CDR3 region: CASSLGDRVGEQYF. The sequenced DNA: TGCGCCAGCAGCTTAGGGGACAGGGTCGGTGAGCAGTACTTC.